This T cell receptor (beta chain) was recorded in a study of beta chain features in type 1 diabetes. Study context: Cell yields, age and gender were similar between patients and healthy donors. Study-level findings and limits: Moderate but significant shortening of TCRB CDR3s was recorded in all four CD4+ subsets from Type 1 diabetes patients. Within patients, naive, central memory and Treg TCRB repertoires seemed more similar than within healthy donors.

In total, each donor contributed a single heparinised blood draw that averaged approximately 0.12 L. In all sorted populations, purity surpassed 95%. Germline loops: CDR1 MNHEY, CDR2 SMNVEV (reference sequence). CDR3 length equals 16 residues. Trimming took 0 bases from V and 0 from J, leaving 10 bases between them. The table lists this clone with a few counts. Its antigen is not identified. The isolated RNA, all of it, was reverse transcribed, so expressed TCRB transcripts were what got sequenced. Profiling relied on immunoSEQ multiplex PCR, and the TCRdb table lists in-frame clones only, not all of them. The table lists 600,000 to 700,000 clones, roughly 12% of them singletons.

The sequencing sample was made of naive CD4+ T cells from blood. This receptor was obtained from a man aged 18 to 30 with type 1 diabetes. The rearrangement uses TRBV27 and TRBJ2-3; D gene uncertain. The CDR3 sequence is CASSLSTATSTDTQYF. The CDR3 DNA reads as TGTGCCAGCAGTTTATCGACGGCAACTAGCACAGATACGCAGTATTTT.